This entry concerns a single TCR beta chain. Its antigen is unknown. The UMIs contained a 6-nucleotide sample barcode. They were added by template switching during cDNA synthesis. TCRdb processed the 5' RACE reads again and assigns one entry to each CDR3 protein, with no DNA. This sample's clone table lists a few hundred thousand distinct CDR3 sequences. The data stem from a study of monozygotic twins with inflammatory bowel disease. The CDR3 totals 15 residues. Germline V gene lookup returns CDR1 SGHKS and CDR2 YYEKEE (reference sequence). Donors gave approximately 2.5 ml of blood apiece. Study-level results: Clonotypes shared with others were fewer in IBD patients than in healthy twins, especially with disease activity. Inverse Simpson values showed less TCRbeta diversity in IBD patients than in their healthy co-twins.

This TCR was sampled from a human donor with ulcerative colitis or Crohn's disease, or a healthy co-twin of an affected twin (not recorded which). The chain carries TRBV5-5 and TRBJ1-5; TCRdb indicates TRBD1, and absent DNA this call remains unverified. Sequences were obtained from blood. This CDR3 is CASSPEGGLFQPQHF.